This record covers a single TCR beta chain. This specimen belongs to a study of blood T cell repertoires in COVID-19. Generated by immunoSEQ multiplex PCR, the TCRdb table keeps only in-frame clones and is missing some. The repertoire holds about 140,000 clones, with 70% to 85% as singletons. CDR1 is SGDLS, CDR2 YYNGEE, per germline. There are 15 residues in the CDR3. With 4 bases clipped from V and 3 bases from J, the junction kept 5 bases outside the gene matches. Sample: peripheral blood. The receptor was isolated from a man aged 60-69 years who had recovered from COVID-19. The V gene is TRBV9, the J gene TRBJ2-2; 8 bases are a match to TRBD1. The CDR3 sequence: CASSPLTGDTGELFF. In DNA, the CDR3 is TGTGCCAGCAGCCCCCTGACAGGGGACACCGGGGAGCTGTTTTTT.